These 30 T cell receptor beta chains were all obtained from the same sample, sequenced in a study of radiotherapy plus CTLA-4 blockade in lung cancer. Produced via immunoSEQ multiplex PCR; TCRdb's table is partial and in-frame only. Among around 95,000 clones listed, 83% were seen once. The input for sequencing was peripheral blood, taken from a patient treated with radiotherapy plus ipilimumab. Receptor source: a human donor with non-small cell lung cancer who had stable disease on radiotherapy plus ipilimumab.

This rearrangement joins TRBV5-5 to TRBJ2-5, with 10 bases fitting TRBD1. The CDR3 extends over 15 amino acids. Unmatched junction bases numbered 7, after V lost 3 bases and J lost 5 bases. CDR1 is SGHKS and CDR2 is YYEKEE in the germline V gene (reference sequence). The CDR3 DNA reads TGTGCCAGCAGCTGGGGACAGGGGCAAACGGAGACCCAGTACTTC. It codes for CASSWGQGQTETQYF.

The chain uses TRBV28 and TRBJ2-1; the D gene could be TRBD1 or TRBD2 (6 bases each). The CDR3 covers 17 residues. V was pared by 5 bases and J by 7 bases, with 24 bases between. The germline gives CDR1 MDHEN, CDR2 SYDVKM. The CDR3 DNA sequence: TGTGCCAGCAGTCGTCCCCGTCCCGGGGGCGTGGGGAATGAGCAGTTCTTC. It is translated as CASSRPRPGGVGNEQFF.

The chain employs TRBV9 and TRBJ1-1; TRBD1 matches 7 bases. The V and J ends lost 7 bases and 6 bases, in that order; junction bases with no gene match: 18. The germline V gene encodes CDR1 SGDLS and CDR2 YYNGEE. The CDR3 extends over 16 amino acids. CDR3 region: CASRSKTGTGAAEAFF. The CDR3 DNA follows: TGTGCCAGCCGGTCAAAAACGGGAACAGGGGCCGCTGAAGCTTTCTTT.

The chain links TRBV21-1 to TRBJ1-4. TRBV21-1 is a recognized pseudogene. The CDR3 sequence is 14 residues long. As DNA, the CDR3 is TGTGCCAGCAGCAAACAGGCGGAAGGGGAAAAACTGTTTTTT. Its translation is CASSKQAEGEKLFF.

This clone was counted only a few times. The chain employs TRBV9 and TRBJ2-3; 10 nucleotides align to TRBD1. This CDR3 comprises 15 residues. J was trimmed by 1 base and V by 2 bases; bases with no gene match: 1. Germline V gene sequence: CDR1 SGDLS, CDR2 YYNGEE. The CDR3 nucleotides are TGTGCCAGCAGCGTCGGGACAGGGGGCACAGATACGCAGTATTTT. It codes for CASSVGTGGTDTQYF.

The genes are TRBV13 and TRBJ2-1; 12 bases align to TRBD2. This CDR3 is 20 amino acids long. V lost 2 bases to trimming and J lost 4 bases; unmatched junction nucleotides: 15. Germline V gene sequence: CDR1 PRHDT, CDR2 FYEKMQ (reference sequence). The CDR3 protein is CASSLYGGGLAGLSYNEQFF. Here the CDR3 DNA reads TGTGCCAGCAGCTTATACGGGGGGGGACTAGCGGGCCTCTCGTACAATGAGCAGTTCTTC.

This chain connects TRBV5-3 to TRBJ2-7, with D perhaps matching TRBD1 (6 bases). TRBV5-3 is given ORF status, its function remaining uncertain. Trimming left V 4 bases short and J 0 bases short, with 14 bases between. CDR3 length: 15 residues. In nucleotides, the CDR3 is TGTGCCAGAAGCCCGGACAGAGACTACTCCTACGAGCAGTACTTC. Protein: CARSPDRDYSYEQYF.

The genes are TRBV6-5 and TRBJ2-7; 10 positions agree with TRBD2. This CDR3 has 15 residues. The J segment lost 7 bases and the V segment lost 5 bases, leaving 11 bases of the junction unmatched. CDR1 and CDR2 (germline): MNHEY, SVGAGI. This CDR3 reads CASSLRGLAGVEQYF. The CDR3 nucleotides are TGTGCCAGCAGTCTCCGGGGCCTAGCGGGAGTTGAGCAGTACTTC.

This chain joins TRBV5-1 and TRBJ1-1, with D tentatively TRBD1 (6 bases). Trimming shortened V by 0 bases and J by 11 bases, and 20 bases separated the two germline ends. In germline, CDR1 is SGHRS, CDR2 YFSETQ. The CDR3 runs to 15 residues. DNA for the CDR3: TGCGCCAGCAGCTTGGAGGGTCGCGGGGGCGAGTACGCTTTCTTT. As protein: CASSLEGRGGEYAFF.

The chain has TRBV1 and TRBJ1-3. TRBV1 is a known pseudogene. The CDR3 has 14 amino acids. Here the CDR3 reads CTSSRRDVGNTIYF. The DNA of the CDR3 is TGCACCAGCAGCCGCCGAGACGTCGGAAACACCATATATTTT.

The gene calls are TRBV5-1 and TRBJ1-1; no definite D call. The V gene lost 3 bases and the J gene lost 5 bases, with 26 bases spanning the gap. Per the germline V gene, CDR1 is SGHRS and CDR2 is YFSETQ. The length of the CDR3 is 18 residues. CDR3 protein: CASSSAGSGIPLRTEAFF. As DNA, the CDR3 is TGCGCCAGCAGCTCGGCAGGCTCCGGGATCCCCCTAAGGACTGAAGCTTTCTTT.

This clone was detected only once. The chain combines TRBV7-8 with TRBJ2-7; D is undetermined. Germline loops: CDR1 SGHVS, CDR2 FQNEAQ. V lost 6 bases and J lost 6, with 12 bases in between. CDR3 length equals 12 residues. CDR3 nucleotide sequence: TGTGCCAGCAGAGGAAGGCACTCCGAGCAGTACTTC. It is translated as CASRGRHSEQYF.

The chain has TRBV11-3 and TRBJ2-5; 8 bases map to TRBD1. The end of the DNA is better explained by TRBJ2-7, so the J call may be wrong. The CDR3 runs 15 residues. Germline V gives CDR1 SGHNT, CDR2 YENEEA. The CDR3 sequence is CASSLDARGLNEQYF. CDR3 nucleotide sequence: TGTGCCAGCAGCTTAGACGCCAGGGGGCTGAACGAGCAGTACTTC.

The genes are TRBV7-6 and TRBJ2-5, with TRBD1 matching over 9 bases. Germline CDR1 is SGHVS and CDR2 is FNYEAQ. The length of the CDR3 is 15 residues. V trimming: 4 bases; J trimming: 5 bases; junction bases outside the gene matches: 8. This CDR3 is CASSSQQGAQETQYF. DNA for the CDR3: TGTGCCAGCAGCTCCCAACAGGGGGCGCAGGAGACCCAGTACTTC.

The V call is TRBV18, the J call TRBJ1-5, with a weak D call TRBD1 (5 bases). Trimming removed 4 bases at V and 9 bases at J, with 19 bases between. CDR1 and CDR2 from the germline V gene are KGHSH and LQKENI. The CDR3 is 15 residues long. The CDR3 spells CASSLSGTEEWPQHF. The CDR3 nucleotides are TGTGCCAGCTCACTATCCGGGACTGAGGAGTGGCCCCAGCATTTT.

The count of this clone is one. The V and J genes are TRBV19 and TRBJ1-5, with D possibly matching TRBD1 (5 bases). V was pared by 1 base and J by 5 bases, with 15 bases between. From germline, CDR1 is LNHDA and CDR2 SQIVND (reference sequence). This CDR3 region has 16 residues. CDR3 nucleotides: TGTGCCAGTAGTATAGGGGACTCACCCTATTATCAGCCCCAGCATTTT. Translating it yields CASSIGDSPYYQPQHF.

V usage is TRBV6-5 and J usage is TRBJ1-1, with a possible D match to TRBD1 (6 bases). Germline V CDR1 and CDR2: MNHEY, SVGAGI. The CDR3 consists of 14 residues. Deletions cut 0 bases from V and 4 bases from J, with 9 bases between. CDR3 residues: CASSYSGGSTEAFF. CDR3 coding DNA: TGTGCCAGCAGTTACTCGGGGGGCTCCACTGAAGCTTTCTTT.

The V and J genes are TRBV18 and TRBJ2-6; the match to TRBD1 covers 11 bases. The CDR3 is 18 residues long. J gave up 2 bases and V 0 bases, and 3 bases lay outside the gene matches. Germline loops: CDR1 KGHSH, CDR2 LQKENI. CDR3 DNA sequence: TGTGCCAGCTCACCACCGGACAGGGGGCGGGCTGGGGCCAACGTCCTGACTTTC. It is translated as CASSPPDRGRAGANVLTF.

CDR3 residues: CASSYLGTGKETQYF. The CDR3 DNA reads as TGTGCCAGCAGTTACCTTGGGACAGGGAAAGAGACCCAGTACTTC. V is TRBV27 and J is TRBJ2-5; 9 bases agree with TRBD1. With V trimmed by 4 bases and J by 3 bases, 6 bases remained unmatched. In germline, CDR1 is MNHEY, CDR2 SMNVEV (reference sequence). This CDR3 has 15 amino acids.

The chain is built from TRBV6-1 and TRBJ1-1; D is unresolved. From germline, CDR1 is MNHNS and CDR2 SASEGT. Trimming stripped 4 bases from V and 4 bases from J, with 7 bases between. The CDR3 contains 12 residues. The CDR3 DNA sequence: TGTGCCAGCAGTGGAGGAGGCACTGAAGCTTTCTTT. It translates to CASSGGGTEAFF.

This chain joins TRBV4-2 and TRBJ2-1; 12 bases fit TRBD1. V lost 4 bases to trimming and J lost 8 bases; unmatched junction nucleotides: 9. The CDR3 length is 16 residues. Germline V CDR1 and CDR2: LGHNA, YNFKEQ. CDR3 in DNA: TGTGCCAGCAGCCGGCAAAGGGGACAGGGGGCGGATGAGCAGTTCTTC. Amino acid sequence: CASSRQRGQGADEQFF.

The chain recombines TRBV27 with TRBJ2-1; 11 bases match TRBD1. The CDR3 has 17 amino acids. The junction had 11 bases not matched to a gene; V was cut back by 1 base and J by 9 bases. CDR1 and CDR2 (germline): MNHEY, SMNVEV (reference sequence). CDR3 sequence: CASSLFTPGTGGGEQFF. In DNA, the CDR3 is TGTGCCAGCAGTTTATTTACCCCCGGGACAGGGGGAGGTGAGCAGTTCTTC.

The genes are TRBV27 and TRBJ2-3; the D call may be TRBD1 or TRBD2 (5 bases each). V lost 5 bases and J 11 bases, leaving 23 bases between the germline ends. Germline V gene data show CDR1 as MNHEY and CDR2 as SMNVEV (reference sequence). The CDR3 contains 15 residues. The CDR3 nucleotides are TGTGCCAGCAGTAAAGCAGGGACCCGACCTGGGAGGCAGTATTTT. The encoded protein is CASSKAGTRPGRQYF.

The J gene is TRBJ2-5, the V gene TRBV29-1; 11 bases map to TRBD2. CDR3 size: 13 residues. Germline trimming cut 7 bases from V and 1 base from J; bases unmatched to any gene: 2. Germline-derived CDR1 and CDR2 are SQVTM and ANQGSEA. As DNA, the CDR3 is TGCAGCGCCGGGACTAGCGGCCAAGAGACCCAGTACTTC. This codes for CSAGTSGQETQYF.

The chain joins TRBV6-1 to TRBJ1-6, with D possibly TRBD1 on 6 matching bases. The CDR3 covers 14 residues. Trimming took off 10 bases at V and 8 bases at J, with 18 bases between the two ends. Germline lookup yields CDR1 MNHNS and CDR2 SASEGT. CDR3 sequence: CATRKGQYDSPLHF. The CDR3 region has the DNA TGTGCCACCCGGAAGGGACAATATGATTCACCCCTCCACTTT.

The V and J genes are TRBV5-1 and TRBJ2-7; D remains ambiguous. CDR1 and CDR2 (germline): SGHRS, YFSETQ. This CDR3 contains 14 residues. With 2 bases removed from V and 2 bases from J, the gap between germline ends came to 11 bases. The CDR3 DNA reads TGCGCCAGCAGCTTAGGCTTATCCACCTACGAGCAGTACTTC. Its protein product is CASSLGLSTYEQYF.

V gene TRBV11-2 combines with J gene TRBJ2-1, with 13 bases matching TRBD2. The germline V gene has CDR1 SGHAT and CDR2 FQNNGV. Losses at the gene ends were 5 bases for V and 10 bases for J; bases not matched to a gene: 8. This CDR3 region has 15 residues. The CDR3: CASSPGLAGRGEQFF. CDR3 coding DNA: TGTGCCAGCAGCCCGGGACTAGCGGGAAGGGGAGAGCAGTTCTTC.

Of note for this clone: One end of the junction fails to match germline, which may point to a read error. This sequence joins TRBV11-2 and TRBJ2-5; D gene ambiguous. Germline V gives CDR1 SGHAT, CDR2 FQNNGV. There are 15 residues in the CDR3. This CDR3 is CASSLAPAFQEAQYF. CDR3 nucleotide sequence: TGTGCCAGCAGCTTAGCGCCGGCCTTTCAAGAGGCCCAGTACTTC.

The gene calls are TRBV5-1 and TRBJ2-2; D possibly uses TRBD1 or TRBD2 (5 bases each). V was cut by 4 bases and J by 4 bases, with 11 bases left in between. From germline, CDR1 is SGHRS and CDR2 YFSETQ. The CDR3 has 14 residues. DNA of the CDR3: TGCGCCAGCAGCCAGGGAGATACCACCGGGGAGCTGTTTTTT. Amino acids: CASSQGDTTGELFF.

This chain links TRBV5-4 with TRBJ1-6; possible D gene TRBD1, 5 bases. Looked up from germline, CDR1 is SGHNT and CDR2 is YYREEE (reference sequence). The CDR3 is 13 amino acids. The V gene lost 1 base and the J gene lost 7 bases, with 6 bases spanning the gap. CDR3 nucleotide sequence: TGTGCCAGCAGCTTGCGACAGAATTCACCCCTCCACTTT. Its translation is CASSLRQNSPLHF. Combining the CDR3 with reference TRBV5-4 and TRBJ1-6 gives the whole variable domain ETGVTQSPTHLIKTRGQQVTLRCSSQSGHNTVSWYQQALGQGPQFIFQYYREEENGRGNFPPRFSGLQFPNYSSELNVNALELDDSALYLCASSLRQNSPLHFGNGTRLTVT.